This T cell receptor (beta chain) derives from a study of ipilimumab plus nivolumab after autologous stem cell transplantation. The data were produced by immunoSEQ multiplex PCR, yet TCRdb's version contains in-frame clones alone and is incomplete. The sample contains about 43,000 clones, roughly 90% of which appear only once. V lost 5 bases and J lost 6; bases outside the gene matches: 7. Germline V CDR1 and CDR2: SEHNR, FQNEAQ (reference sequence). This CDR3 is built from 14 residues. The receptor's source is a male donor with multiple myeloma. Source: PBMCs, taken in a trial of ipilimumab plus nivolumab as post-transplant consolidation. The rearrangement uses TRBV7-9 and TRBJ1-2; 9 nucleotides line up with TRBD1. CDR3 sequence reads: CASSRGTGFDGYTF. CDR3 coding DNA: TGTGCCAGCAGCCGAGGGACAGGGTTCGATGGCTACACCTTC.